The TCR beta chain under discussion was sequenced for a study of blood T cell repertoires in COVID-19. Study in general: Sites across the United States, Italy and Spain contributed samples from acute and convalescent COVID-19.

TCRdb's table, derived via immunoSEQ multiplex PCR, lists solely in-frame clones and lacks some. Of 50,000 to 70,000 clones listed, approximately 84% are singletons. Germline V gene lookup returns CDR1 LGHDT and CDR2 YNNKEL (reference sequence). The CDR3 has 13 amino acids. V shed 3 bases and J shed 10 bases, with 16 bases lying between them. What was sequenced was peripheral blood. This sequence joins TRBV3-1 (or the pseudogene TRBV3-2) and TRBJ2-7, with D perhaps matching TRBD1 (5 bases). This clonotype originated in a man between 65 and 80 years old with active COVID-19. This chain's CDR3 is CASSQVAQGLQYF. The DNA for the CDR3 is TGTGCCAGCAGCCAGGTCGCTCAGGGTTTACAGTACTTC.